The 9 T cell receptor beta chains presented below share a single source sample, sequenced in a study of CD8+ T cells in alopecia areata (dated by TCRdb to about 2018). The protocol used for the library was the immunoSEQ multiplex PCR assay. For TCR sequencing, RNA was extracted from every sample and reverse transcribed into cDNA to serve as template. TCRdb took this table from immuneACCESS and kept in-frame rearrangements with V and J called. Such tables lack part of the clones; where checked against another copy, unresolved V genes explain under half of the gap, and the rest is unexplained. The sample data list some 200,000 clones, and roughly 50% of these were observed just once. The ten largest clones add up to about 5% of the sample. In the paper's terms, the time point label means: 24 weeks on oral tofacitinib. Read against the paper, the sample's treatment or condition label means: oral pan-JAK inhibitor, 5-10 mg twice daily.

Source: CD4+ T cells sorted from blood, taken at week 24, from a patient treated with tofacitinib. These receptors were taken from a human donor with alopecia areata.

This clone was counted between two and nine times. CDR3 in DNA: TGTGCCAGCAGTCGAGGGCCTCATAGCAATCAGCCCCAGCATTTT. The encoded protein is CASSRGPHSNQPQHF. The chain couples TRBV7-2 to TRBJ1-5; no clear D gene. CDR3 length: 15 residues. V shed 6 bases and J shed 0 bases, with 12 bases lying between them. CDR1 is SGHTA, CDR2 FQGNSA, per germline.

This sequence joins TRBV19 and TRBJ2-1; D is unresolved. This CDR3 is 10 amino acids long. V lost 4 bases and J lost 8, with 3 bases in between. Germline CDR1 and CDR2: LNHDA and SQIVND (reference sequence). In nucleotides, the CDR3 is TGTGCCAGTAGTAACGATGAGCAGTTCTTC. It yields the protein CASSNDEQFF.

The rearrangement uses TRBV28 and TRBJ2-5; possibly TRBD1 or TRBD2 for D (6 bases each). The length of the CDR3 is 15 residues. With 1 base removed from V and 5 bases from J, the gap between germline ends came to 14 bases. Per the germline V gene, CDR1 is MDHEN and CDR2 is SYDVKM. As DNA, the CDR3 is TGTGCCAGCAGTTTATACCCGACTAGGGGGGAGACCCAGTACTTC. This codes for CASSLYPTRGETQYF. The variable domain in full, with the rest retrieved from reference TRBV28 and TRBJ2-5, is DVKVTQSSRYLVKRTGEKVFLECVQDMDHENMFWYRQDPGLGLRLIYFSYDVKMKEKGDIPEGYSVSREKKERFSLILESASTNQTSMYLCASSLYPTRGETQYFGPGTRLLVL.

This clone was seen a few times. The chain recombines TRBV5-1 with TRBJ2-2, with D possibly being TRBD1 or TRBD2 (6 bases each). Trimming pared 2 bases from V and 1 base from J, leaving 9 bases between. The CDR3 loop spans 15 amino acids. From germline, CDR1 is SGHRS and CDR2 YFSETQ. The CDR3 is CASSFGGGNTGELFF. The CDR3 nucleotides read TGCGCCAGCAGCTTTGGAGGGGGGAACACCGGGGAGCTGTTTTTT.

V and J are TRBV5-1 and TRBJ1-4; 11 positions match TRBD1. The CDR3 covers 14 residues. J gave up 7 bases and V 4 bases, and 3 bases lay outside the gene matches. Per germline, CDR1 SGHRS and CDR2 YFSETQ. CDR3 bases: TGCGCCAGCAGCCCGGGACAGGGGGTTGAAAAACTGTTTTTT. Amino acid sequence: CASSPGQGVEKLFF. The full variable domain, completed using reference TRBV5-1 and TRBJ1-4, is KAGVTQTPRYLIKTRGQQVTLSCSPISGHRSVSWYQQTPGQGLQFLFEYFSETQRNKGNFPGRFSGRQFSNSRSEMNVSTLELGDSALYLCASSPGQGVEKLFFGSGTQLSVL.

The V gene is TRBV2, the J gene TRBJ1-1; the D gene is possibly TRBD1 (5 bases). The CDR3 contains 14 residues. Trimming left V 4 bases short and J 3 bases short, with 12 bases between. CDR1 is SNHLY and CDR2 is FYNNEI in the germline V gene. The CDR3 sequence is CASSVEGSYTEAFF. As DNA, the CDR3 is TGTGCCAGCAGTGTTGAGGGGTCCTACACTGAAGCTTTCTTT. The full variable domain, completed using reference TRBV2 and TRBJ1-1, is EPEVTQTPSHQVTQMGQEVILRCVPISNHLYFYWYRQILGQKVEFLVSFYNNEISEKSEIFDDQFSVERPDGSNFTLKIRSTKLEDSAMYFCASSVEGSYTEAFFGQGTRLTVV.

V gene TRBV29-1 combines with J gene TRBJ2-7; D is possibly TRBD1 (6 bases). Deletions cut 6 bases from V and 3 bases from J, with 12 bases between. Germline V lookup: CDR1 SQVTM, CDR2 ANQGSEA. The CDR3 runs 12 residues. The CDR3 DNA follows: TGCAGCGTGACCGGACAGCTCTACGAGCAGTACTTC. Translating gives CSVTGQLYEQYF.

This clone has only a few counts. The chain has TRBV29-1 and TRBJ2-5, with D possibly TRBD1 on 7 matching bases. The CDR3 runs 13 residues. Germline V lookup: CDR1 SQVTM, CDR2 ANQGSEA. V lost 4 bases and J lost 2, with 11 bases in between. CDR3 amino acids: CSVAAGQQETQYF. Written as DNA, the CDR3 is TGCAGCGTTGCGGCGGGACAGCAAGAGACCCAGTACTTC.

The CDR3 protein is CASSYTLGQSYGYTF. CDR3 in DNA: TGTGCCAGCAGTTATACTCTGGGACAGAGCTATGGCTACACCTTC. The rearrangement links TRBV6-5 to TRBJ1-2; 7 bases line up with TRBD1. Germline V gene lookup returns CDR1 MNHEY and CDR2 SVGAGI. V gave up 3 bases and J gave up 4 bases; unmatched junction bases: 8. The CDR3 consists of 15 residues.